A single sample is the source of the 18 T cell receptor beta chains below, sequenced in a study of blood T cell repertoires in COVID-19. Here immunoSEQ multiplex PCR was the method, and the copy in TCRdb shows in-frame clones only, minus some. The sample records some 320,000 clones, 90% being singletons. The source material was PBMCs or T cells enriched from blood (not recorded which). These receptors were obtained from a woman in her thirties who had been exposed to COVID-19.

This clone has more than one count but fewer than ten. The sample holds other DNA sequences that translate to the same CDR3. The rearrangement uses TRBV9 and TRBJ1-1; D is ambiguous. Germline-derived CDR1 and CDR2 are SGDLS and YYNGEE. The CDR3 contains 14 residues. Trimming took 0 bases from V and 0 from J, leaving 6 bases between them. The CDR3 spells CASSVGGMNTEAFF. In DNA form, the CDR3 reads TGTGCCAGCAGCGTAGGAGGGATGAACACTGAAGCTTTCTTT. The variable domain in full, with the rest retrieved from reference TRBV9 and TRBJ1-1, is DSGVTQTPKHLITATGQRVTLRCSPRSGDLSVYWYQQSLDQGLQFLIQYYNGEERAKGNILERFSAQQFPDLHSELNLSSLELGDSALYFCASSVGGMNTEAFFGQGTRLTVV.

The chain employs TRBV5-6 and TRBJ1-2; 8 nucleotides match TRBD1. The CDR3 consists of 16 residues. Looked up from germline, CDR1 is SGHDT and CDR2 is YYEEEE. J was trimmed by 6 bases and V by 7 bases; bases with no gene match: 17. CDR3 in DNA: TGTGCCAGCGCATCTTTAGGAGGGCAGGGGGCGAATGGCTACACCTTC. It codes for CASASLGGQGANGYTF.

The V gene is TRBV6-5, the J gene TRBJ1-1, with TRBD1 matching over 7 bases. This CDR3 is 16 amino acids long. The germline gives CDR1 MNHEY, CDR2 SVGAGI. The V segment lost 0 bases and the J segment 0 bases; nucleotides outside the gene matches: 4. CDR3 sequence reads: CASSYSQGWLNTEAFF. Written as DNA, the CDR3 is TGTGCCAGCAGTTACTCACAGGGGTGGCTGAACACTGAAGCTTTCTTT.

The chain combines TRBV19 with TRBJ1-4; TRBD1 is a possible D gene (6 bases). From germline, CDR1 is LNHDA and CDR2 SQIVND (reference sequence). The CDR3 sequence is 13 residues long. V was cut by 7 bases and J by 8 bases, with 14 bases left in between. CDR3 nucleotide sequence: TGTGCCAGTACCGGACAGTTTCGGGAAAAACTGTTTTTT. It specifies CASTGQFREKLFF.

This clone was counted a single time. The chain is built from TRBV4-1 and TRBJ2-7; TRBD2 agrees at 9 bases. The CDR3 length is 18 residues. Germline trimming cut 0 bases from V and 1 base from J; bases unmatched to any gene: 10. The germline CDR1 and CDR2 sequences are MGHRA and YSYEKL. The DNA of the CDR3 is TGCGCCAGCAGCCAAGATAAACTCCTAGCGGGGCCTTCCTACGAGCAGTACTTC. The encoded protein is CASSQDKLLAGPSYEQYF.

The CDR3 nucleotides are TGCGCCAGCAGCTTGATTGAGGCGGGGGCGGAGACCCAGTACTTC. Its protein product is CASSLIEAGAETQYF. The chain couples TRBV5-1 to TRBJ2-5, with a tentative D call TRBD2 (7 bases). The CDR3 contains 15 residues. The V end was cut by 1 base, the J end by 5 bases, with 15 bases between. CDR1 is SGHRS and CDR2 is YFSETQ in the germline V gene.

The chain links TRBV7-9 to TRBJ1-1; 11 bases agree with TRBD1. Losses at the gene ends were 1 base for V and 5 bases for J; bases not matched to a gene: 3. Germline assignment: CDR1 SEHNR and CDR2 FQNEAQ (reference sequence). The CDR3 contains 15 residues. The CDR3 region is CASSLVGTGGTEAFF. As DNA, the CDR3 is TGTGCCAGCAGCTTAGTGGGGACAGGGGGGACTGAAGCTTTCTTT.

This clone has a handful of counts. The chain couples TRBV4-3 to TRBJ2-7; D is possibly TRBD1 (6 bases). This CDR3 is built from 15 residues. The V end lost 0 bases, the J end lost 2 bases, and 11 bases lay between the germline ends. Germline CDR1 is LGHNA and CDR2 is YSLEER. CDR3 protein: CASSQDVNRAYEQYF. The CDR3 DNA is TGCGCCAGCAGCCAAGATGTAAACAGGGCCTACGAGCAGTACTTC.

CDR3 in amino acids: CSVDWGGLNTEAFF. The DNA of the CDR3 is TGCAGCGTTGATTGGGGAGGGCTTAACACTGAAGCTTTCTTT. The chain links TRBV29-1 to TRBJ1-1; D is unclear. The CDR3 covers 14 residues. The germline V gene has CDR1 SQVTM and CDR2 ANQGSEA. V was pared by 3 bases and J by 2 bases, with 13 bases between.

The rearrangement joins TRBV6-5 to TRBJ1-2, with a tentative D call TRBD1 (6 bases). Germline V gives CDR1 MNHEY, CDR2 SVGAGI. This CDR3 comprises 13 residues. Trimming took off 6 bases at V and 2 bases at J, with 10 bases between the two ends. The CDR3, as DNA: TGTGCCAGCAGCCGGGACACGAACTATGGCTACACCTTC. Its protein is CASSRDTNYGYTF.

In DNA, the CDR3 is TGTGCCAGCAGCCAAGATGGACGGACTTATGGCTACACCTTC. This codes for CASSQDGRTYGYTF. The chain links TRBV3-1 (or the pseudogene TRBV3-2) to TRBJ1-2, with D unresolved. V gave up 0 bases and J gave up 5 bases, with 10 bases separating them. The CDR3 length is 14 residues. Germline V gene sequence: CDR1 LGHDT, CDR2 YNNKEL (reference sequence).

This clone was counted only a few times. The rearrangement joins TRBV14 to TRBJ2-4, with TRBD2 identical over 10 bases. The ends lost 6 bases at V and 0 bases at J; junction bases unmatched: 20. Germline lookup yields CDR1 SGHDN and CDR2 FVKESK. The CDR3 spans 21 residues. The CDR3 DNA reads as TGTGCCAGCAGAAAGCGGCTAGCGGGGGCCTCAATAGAGTTAGCCAAAAACATTCAGTACTTC. Translating it yields CASRKRLAGASIELAKNIQYF. Drawing the rest from reference TRBV14 and TRBJ2-4, the complete variable domain is EAGVTQFPSHSVIEKGQTVTLRCDPISGHDNLYWYRRVMGKEIKFLLHFVKESKQDESGMPNNRFLAERTGGTYSTLKVQPAELEDSGVYFCASRKRLAGASIELAKNIQYFGAGTRLSVL.

The chain recombines TRBV27 with TRBJ1-5; D is unclear. V was cut by 0 bases and J by 3 bases, with 3 bases left in between. The germline V gene has CDR1 MNHEY and CDR2 SMNVEV (reference sequence). The CDR3 runs 13 residues. The CDR3 protein is CASSLSLNQPQHF. The CDR3 nucleotides are TGTGCCAGCAGTTTATCCCTCAATCAGCCCCAGCATTTT.

This clone was counted between two and nine times. This chain uses TRBV5-1 with TRBJ2-7; TRBD1 is a possible D gene (6 bases). Germline V CDR1 and CDR2: SGHRS, YFSETQ. Deletions cut 2 bases from V and 6 bases from J, with 18 bases between. The CDR3 contains 15 residues. The DNA of the CDR3 is TGCGCCAGCAGCTTATTGATAGGGGGTACAGGCGAGCAGTACTTC. It yields the protein CASSLLIGGTGEQYF.

The V gene is TRBV11-2, the J gene TRBJ1-2; tentative D call: TRBD1 (6 bases). This CDR3 region has 16 residues. The V and J ends lost 3 bases and 1 base respectively, with 15 bases between them. The germline V gene has CDR1 SGHAT and CDR2 FQNNGV. In DNA form, the CDR3 reads TGTGCCAGCAGCTTTGGCCCCCCACAGGGTAACTATGGCTACACCTTC. Protein product: CASSFGPPQGNYGYTF.

This clone was found a few times. This chain joins TRBV6-6 and TRBJ1-5; D gene unclear. This CDR3 is built from 12 residues. CDR1 and CDR2 from the germline V gene are MNHNY and SVGAGI (reference sequence). V was pared by 8 bases and J by 5 bases, with 10 bases between. DNA of the CDR3: TGTGCCAGCGGCAGGATGGATCAGCCCCAGCATTTT. Its protein is CASGRMDQPQHF.

This rearrangement joins TRBV19 to TRBJ2-7, with TRBD1 matching over 9 bases. Germline V gene sequence: CDR1 LNHDA, CDR2 SQIVND (reference sequence). V trimming: 4 bases; J trimming: 3 bases; junction bases outside the gene matches: 1. The CDR3 loop spans 13 amino acids. The CDR3 here is CASSRTGDYEQYF. CDR3 bases: TGTGCCAGTAGTAGGACAGGGGACTACGAGCAGTACTTC. Complete variable domain (other parts from reference TRBV19 and TRBJ2-7): DGGITQSPKYLFRKEGQNVTLSCEQNLNHDAMYWYRQDPGQGLRLIYYSQIVNDFQKGDIAEGYSVSREKKESFPLTVTSAQKNPTAFYLCASSRTGDYEQYFGPGTRLTVT.

This sequence joins TRBV6-1 and TRBJ2-7; D unclear. Trimming removed 0 bases from V and 3 bases from J, with 15 bases in between. Germline V CDR1 and CDR2: MNHNS, SASEGT. The CDR3 length is 16 residues. CDR3 in amino acids: CASSEALGAGYYEQYF. The CDR3 bases are TGTGCCAGCAGTGAAGCGCTCGGCGCCGGGTACTACGAGCAGTACTTC.